This T cell receptor (beta chain) was observed in a study of siplizumab effects on memory and regulatory T cells. Study-wide results and limits: In unstimulated cells, naive T cells appeared more diverse than memory T cells and seemed major alloresponse contributors. Unstimulated subsets captured only a minor fraction of alloreactive clones. With siplizumab, cumulative frequency of CD4+ memory-derived alloreactive sequences dropped significantly.

Worth noting for this clone: Its antigen is still unknown.

The CDR3 length is 10 residues. V was shortened by 10 bases and J by 8 bases, with 8 bases between the two germline ends. Germline V gene data show CDR1 as LNHDA and CDR2 as SQIVND (reference sequence). TCRdb's copy holds only in-frame clones and misses some; the assay was immunoSEQ multiplex PCR. The sample has around 95,000 clones, 91% seen once. Source material: CD4+ T cells sorted from blood. This clonotype was obtained from a human donor in good health. V usage is TRBV19 and J usage is TRBJ2-2; D gene uncertain. The DNA of the CDR3 is TGTGCCACCAAAGCGGGGGAGCTGTTTTTT. Translated: CATKAGELFF.